The clone carrying this T cell receptor (beta chain) was recorded many times. As yet, its antigen is unknown. Researchers took RNA transcripts and amplified the TCR beta CDR3 regions from them. RT-PCR in the first round (using the HTBI primer set) targeted the TCR CDR3. Each CDR3 protein gets one entry after TCRdb re-called the multiplex PCR reads with MiXCR. The table records about 500,000 distinct CDR3 sequences, around 43% of them present only once. The data originate from a study of T cells in Graves' hyperthyroidism and ophthalmopathy. Study-level findings and limits: Among thyroid clonotypes expanded above 0.001, most also appeared in blood. A 13 V-J signature model discriminated ophthalmopathy versus stable hyperthyroidism.

Uncontrolled infection, other autoimmune disease, pregnancy or lactation disqualified patients from enrolment. Diagnosis relied on clinical symptoms, serum thyroxine and TRAb, thyroid ultrasound and orbital computed tomography. V lost 7 bases, J lost 0 bases, and 11 bases lay in between. CDR1 SGHRS and CDR2 YFSETQ come from the germline V gene. The CDR3 has 13 amino acids. The chain has TRBV5-1 and TRBJ2-7; D uncertain. The specimen was peripheral blood or thyroid tissue (not recorded which). The sequence came from an adult woman with Graves' disease, either hyperthyroidism or ophthalmopathy (not recorded which). This CDR3 is CASSHSPSYEQYF. CDR3 nucleotides: TGCGCCAGCTCCCACTCCCCCTCCTACGAGCAGTACTTC.